This T cell receptor beta chain was found in a study of blood T cell repertoires in COVID-19. Overall study: From the United States, Italy and Spain came samples of acute and convalescent COVID-19. In each case, the material was cDNA or gDNA derived from T cells, B-cell-depleted T cells, or PBMCs.

This CDR3 region has 13 residues. Germline CDR1 is MNHEY and CDR2 is SVGAGI. V lost 0 bases to trimming and J lost 12 bases, with 12 bases between them. In the original workflow: It was from reference gene primer amplification that nucleated cell counts were estimated. Profiled with immunoSEQ multiplex PCR; TCRdb holds only in-frame clones, not every one. That table supplies the V and J calls and clone size; D and trimming were determined from the DNA. The sample contains about 81,000 clones, approximately 81% of which appear only once. The TCR was taken from a woman between 70 and 85 years old with acute or convalescent COVID-19. Sequenced input: peripheral blood. V is TRBV6-5 and J is TRBJ2-1, with D perhaps TRBD2 (7 bases). In DNA form, the CDR3 reads TGTGCCAGCAGTTACTCGAACAGGGAGGGGCAGTTCTTC. Amino acids: CASSYSNREGQFF.